The 25 T cell receptor beta chains below all came from one sample that was sequenced in a study of cytomegalovirus exposure and HLA in healthy donors. 13 Jbeta primers and 60 Vbeta primers were used for the PCR. Sequenced by immunoSEQ multiplex PCR; TCRdb stores in-frame clones only, minus some. The repertoire consists of 200,000 to 250,000 clones, with over 80% occurring once and the leading ten covering 5.4%. The sequencing sample was made of PBMCs. Receptors were obtained from a woman aged 40 to 49 in good health and CMV-seropositive.

The chain couples TRBV5-1 to TRBJ1-1; possible D gene TRBD1, 5 bases. Germline-derived CDR1 and CDR2 are SGHRS and YFSETQ. CDR3 size: 16 residues. Trimming left V 3 bases short and J 0 bases short, with 15 bases between. CDR3: CASSSQAGSMNTEAFF. Here the CDR3 DNA reads TGCGCCAGCAGCTCACAGGCCGGATCAATGAACACTGAAGCTTTCTTT.

The gene calls are TRBV19 and TRBJ1-1; D is unclear. Deletions cut 5 bases from V and 1 base from J, with 8 bases between. The CDR3 contains 13 residues. CDR1 is LNHDA, CDR2 SQIVND, per germline (reference sequence). CDR3 DNA: TGTGCCAGTAGTGACACCAAGAACACTGAAGCTTTCTTT. Translated, it gives CASSDTKNTEAFF.

The J gene is TRBJ2-3, the V gene TRBV4-3; 7 bases match TRBD2. Per the germline V gene, CDR1 is LGHNA and CDR2 is YSLEER. The CDR3 length is 17 residues. V was clipped by 0 bases and J by 0 bases; unmatched bases: 6. The CDR3 sequence is CASSQDRGSGSTDTQYF. As DNA, the CDR3 is TGCGCCAGCAGCCAAGATCGGGGTAGCGGGAGCACAGATACGCAGTATTTT.

This rearrangement joins TRBV19 to TRBJ2-3; 8 bases fit TRBD1. With 6 bases clipped from V and 4 bases from J, the junction kept 9 bases outside the gene matches. Looked up from germline, CDR1 is LNHDA and CDR2 is SQIVND (reference sequence). The CDR3 is 15 amino acids. CDR3 sequence reads: CASRRQGQGADTQYF. CDR3 DNA sequence: TGTGCCAGTAGAAGACAGGGGCAGGGTGCAGATACGCAGTATTTT.

The V call is TRBV7-9, the J call TRBJ1-3; D is unclear. The CDR3 runs 12 residues. The ends were cut back, 8 bases at V and 3 bases at J, with 8 bases in the middle. Germline loops: CDR1 SEHNR, CDR2 FQNEAQ (reference sequence). CDR3 sequence (DNA): TGTGCCAGCGAGCCGGGTGGAAACACCATATATTTT. Translating gives CASEPGGNTIYF.

CDR3 sequence: CASRRSGSGEQFF. In DNA form, the CDR3 reads TGTGCCAGCAGACGTAGCGGGAGCGGTGAGCAGTTCTTC. This sequence joins TRBV7-3 and TRBJ2-1; 9 nucleotides match TRBD2. Germline V lookup: CDR1 SGHTA, CDR2 FQGTGA. Trimming removed 6 bases from V and 9 bases from J; junction bases left unmatched: 6. The CDR3 is made up of 13 amino acids.

This clone was seen a handful of times. The V gene is TRBV11-1, the J gene TRBJ1-6; no clear D gene. The CDR3 covers 13 residues. V was trimmed by 2 bases and J by 8 bases, leaving 7 bases between them. Germline V gene lookup returns CDR1 SGHAT and CDR2 FQDESV (reference sequence). CDR3: CASSLSGYSPLHF. As DNA, the CDR3 is TGTGCCAGCAGCTTATCCGGTTATTCACCCCTCCACTTT.

V and J are TRBV27 and TRBJ2-2, with a weak D call TRBD1 (6 bases). Germline CDR1 MNHEY, CDR2 SMNVEV (reference sequence). CDR3 size: 14 residues. Trimming left V 2 bases short and J 6 bases short, with 10 bases between. Here the CDR3 DNA reads TGTGCCAGCAGTTTACAGGGGAGCGCCGGGGAGCTGTTTTTT. Protein product: CASSLQGSAGELFF.

This clone occurred once. The chain links TRBV6-5 to TRBJ1-1; maybe TRBD1 (6 bases). CDR1 and CDR2 from the germline V gene are MNHEY and SVGAGI. The CDR3 has 15 amino acids. The V end lost 7 bases, the J end lost 2 bases, and 17 bases lay between the germline ends. The CDR3 spells CASTYRAGGNTEAFF. CDR3 DNA sequence: TGTGCCAGCACCTACAGGGCTGGAGGAAACACTGAAGCTTTCTTT.

J is TRBJ1-5 and V is TRBV27, with a possible D match to TRBD1 (6 bases). Germline lookup yields CDR1 MNHEY and CDR2 SMNVEV (reference sequence). This CDR3 comprises 14 residues. V lost 4 bases and J lost 1, with 8 bases in between. In nucleotides, the CDR3 is TGTGCCAGCAGTTCCACAGGGAGCAATCAGCCCCAGCATTTT. Translated, it gives CASSSTGSNQPQHF.

The rearrangement joins TRBV10-3 to TRBJ2-3; D gene ambiguous. Looked up from germline, CDR1 is ENHRY and CDR2 is SYGVKD. Trimming removed 2 bases at V and 4 bases at J, with 4 bases between. The CDR3 has 12 residues. CDR3 residues: CAISELADTQYF. The CDR3 DNA is TGTGCCATCAGTGAGCTTGCAGATACGCAGTATTTT.

The chain uses TRBV7-9 and TRBJ2-1; TRBD1 matches at 7 bases. Unmatched junction bases numbered 8, after V lost 5 bases and J lost 4 bases. The CDR3 is made up of 15 amino acids. The V gene's germline CDR1 is SEHNR and CDR2 FQNEAQ (reference sequence). Written as DNA, the CDR3 is TGTGCCAGCAGCCCAGGGGGACCACTTTACAATGAGCAGTTCTTC. Amino acids: CASSPGGPLYNEQFF.

This sequence joins TRBV25-1 and TRBJ2-7, with D perhaps TRBD1 (6 bases). The CDR3 loop spans 13 amino acids. Germline CDR1 is MGHDK and CDR2 is SYGVNS. Deletions cut 4 bases from V and 6 bases from J, with 13 bases between. CDR3 nucleotide sequence: TGTGCCAGCAGTGGTTGGACAGTAGTCGAGCAGTACTTC. Encoded protein: CASSGWTVVEQYF.

V gene TRBV30 combines with J gene TRBJ1-4, with 9 bases aligning to TRBD1. This CDR3 has 14 amino acids. Germline CDR1 reads GTSNPN; CDR2 reads SVGIG (reference sequence). V trimming: 0 bases; J trimming: 7 bases; junction bases outside the gene matches: 3. This chain's CDR3 is CAWSVQGAGEKLFF. The DNA for the CDR3 is TGTGCCTGGAGTGTACAGGGGGCTGGTGAAAAACTGTTTTTT.

This clone was detected only once. The V and J genes are TRBV12-5 and TRBJ2-7, with 11 bases identical to TRBD1. The V segment lost 7 bases and the J segment 5 bases; nucleotides outside the gene matches: 7. The CDR3 has 14 residues. From germline, CDR1 is LGHNT and CDR2 FRNRAP. The CDR3 DNA sequence: TGTGCTAGTGCCGGGACAGGGGGGATCCACGAGCAGTACTTC. The encoded protein is CASAGTGGIHEQYF.

This chain connects TRBV4-3 to TRBJ2-3; 14 nucleotides agree with TRBD2. V shed 3 bases, J shed 4 bases, and the junction held 6 bases outside the gene matches. This CDR3 is built from 17 residues. The germline V gene has CDR1 LGHNA and CDR2 YSLEER. CDR3 in DNA: TGCGCCAGCAGCCACGGACTAGCGGGGGGCGGGGCAGATACGCAGTATTTT. This gives the protein CASSHGLAGGGADTQYF.

V usage is TRBV5-4 and J usage is TRBJ1-2, with D possibly matching TRBD1 (5 bases). The CDR3 consists of 11 residues. The V gene lost 1 base and the J gene lost 8 bases, with 6 bases spanning the gap. Germline V gene lookup returns CDR1 SGHNT and CDR2 YYREEE (reference sequence). CDR3 nucleotides: TGTGCCAGCAGCTTGCAGGGCGGCTACACCTTC. As protein: CASSLQGGYTF.

V is TRBV12-5 and J is TRBJ2-1; perhaps TRBD1 as D (5 bases). Germline V gene sequence: CDR1 LGHNT, CDR2 FRNRAP. With 1 base removed from V and 6 bases from J, the gap between germline ends came to 10 bases. The CDR3 spans 14 residues. The CDR3 region has the DNA TGTGCTAGTGGTTTGGATGGACATTTCAATGAGCAGTTCTTC. Its protein is CASGLDGHFNEQFF.

The gene calls are TRBV7-2 and TRBJ1-2, with D unclear. CDR3 length: 13 residues. V gave up 1 base and J gave up 4 bases, with 7 bases separating them. In germline, CDR1 is SGHTA, CDR2 FQGNSA. DNA for the CDR3: TGTGCCAGCAGCTTAGGGCCCATCTATGGCTACACCTTC. It translates to CASSLGPIYGYTF.

Comments on this clone: This sample also contains other DNA sequences that code for the same CDR3. This sequence joins TRBV5-1 and TRBJ2-1, with 10 bases matching TRBD2. Germline V gene sequence: CDR1 SGHRS, CDR2 YFSETQ. V lost 0 bases and J lost 4; bases outside the gene matches: 1. The CDR3 sequence is 15 residues long. This CDR3 reads CASSLASGGYNEQFF. CDR3 coding DNA: TGCGCCAGCAGCTTGGCTAGCGGGGGTTACAATGAGCAGTTCTTC.

This chain joins TRBV7-6 and TRBJ2-5; D perhaps matches TRBD2 (5 bases). Deletions cut 3 bases from V and 5 bases from J, with 16 bases between. In germline, CDR1 is SGHVS, CDR2 FNYEAQ. The CDR3 totals 15 residues. CDR3 coding DNA: TGTGCCAGCAGCTTCGAAAAGGGAGTTTGGGAGACCCAGTACTTC. As protein: CASSFEKGVWETQYF.

This chain connects TRBV5-4 to TRBJ1-2, with D perhaps TRBD1 (5 bases). Germline V gene data show CDR1 as SGHNT and CDR2 as YYREEE (reference sequence). This CDR3 region has 14 residues. Trimming removed 0 bases from V and 4 bases from J, with 10 bases in between. CDR3 in DNA: TGTGCCAGCAGCTTGGCGCAGGGCCCCTATGGCTACACCTTC. Translating it yields CASSLAQGPYGYTF.

This chain links TRBV10-3 with TRBJ2-1; 8 nucleotides line up with TRBD1. Per the germline V gene, CDR1 is ENHRY and CDR2 is SYGVKD. This CDR3 spans 16 amino acids. V was pared by 6 bases and J by 6 bases, with 13 bases of the junction left unmatched. CDR3 protein: CAISGKGQGLGNEQFF. CDR3 nucleotides: TGTGCCATCAGCGGTAAAGGACAGGGACTTGGCAATGAGCAGTTCTTC.

For the CDR3, the DNA is TGCAGCGTTCAAGTCCAACAAGAGACCCAGTACTTC. Protein sequence: CSVQVQQETQYF. The V call is TRBV29-1, the J call TRBJ2-5; unclear D gene. This CDR3 has 12 residues. Per the germline V gene, CDR1 is SQVTM and CDR2 is ANQGSEA. V was clipped by 5 bases and J by 2 bases, with 9 bases between them. The full variable domain, its missing parts supplied by reference TRBV29-1 and TRBJ2-5, is SAVISQKPSRDICQRGTSLTIQCQVDSQVTMMFWYRQQPGQSLTLIATANQGSEATYESGFVIDKFPISRPNLTFSTLTVSNMSPEDSSIYLCSVQVQQETQYFGPGTRLLVL.

The CDR3 spells CASSLGQGASTEAFF. The CDR3 bases are TGCGCCAGCAGCCTGGGACAGGGGGCTAGCACTGAAGCTTTCTTT. The V and J genes are TRBV5-1 and TRBJ1-1, with 12 bases aligning to TRBD1. The CDR3 length is 15 residues. V gave up 4 bases and J gave up 4 bases; unmatched junction bases: 5. Germline CDR1 and CDR2: SGHRS and YFSETQ.